The 21 T cell receptor beta chains presented below share a single source sample, sequenced in a study of CD8 T cells in ankylosing spondylitis. TCRdb reanalysed the 5' RACE reads using MiXCR and keeps one entry per CDR3 protein. The table lists a few hundred thousand distinct CDR3 sequences, 20% of them singletons. Material: blood, either unsorted or a sorted T cell fraction (not recorded which). The source is a male donor with ankylosing spondylitis or in good health (not recorded which).

This clonotype was seen a handful of times. The chain recombines TRBV27 with TRBJ2-1; 11 bases are shared with TRBD2. The CDR3 has 15 amino acids. J was trimmed by 7 bases and V by 4 bases; bases with no gene match: 6. Germline-derived CDR1 and CDR2 are MNHEY and SMNVEV (reference sequence). CDR3 sequence (DNA): TGTGCCAGCAGTTCTTTAGCGGGGGGGCAGAATGAGCAGTTCTTC. It translates to CASSSLAGGQNEQFF.

This chain uses TRBV25-1 with TRBJ1-2; possible D gene TRBD1, 5 bases. Germline CDR1 is MGHDK and CDR2 is SYGVNS. This CDR3 contains 16 residues. V shed 0 bases and J shed 3 bases, with 14 bases lying between them. The DNA for the CDR3 is TGTGCCAGCAGTGAATATGCGGCAGGGATATACTATGGCTACACCTTC. Translating gives CASSEYAAGIYYGYTF.

The chain combines TRBV10-1 with TRBJ2-7, with TRBD1 identical over 9 bases. The CDR3 is made up of 15 amino acids. J gave up 4 bases and V 3 bases, and 7 bases lay outside the gene matches. Per the germline V gene, CDR1 is WNHNN and CDR2 is SYGVQD (reference sequence). The CDR3 bases are TGCGCCAGCAGTGATACTCCGGGACAGGGTTACGAGCAGTACTTC. The encoded protein is CASSDTPGQGYEQYF.

This clonotype was found a few times. The rearrangement uses TRBV29-1 and TRBJ2-2; D remains ambiguous. Trimming took 6 bases from V and 1 from J, leaving 12 bases between them. Germline V gene lookup returns CDR1 SQVTM and CDR2 ANQGSEA. This CDR3 is 14 amino acids long. The DNA of the CDR3 is TGCAGCGTCCCGGAGCAGATGAACACCGGGGAGCTGTTTTTT. Protein sequence: CSVPEQMNTGELFF.

This clonotype has a handful of counts. This chain links TRBV10-3 with TRBJ2-7, with TRBD1 matching 7 bases. This CDR3 is 14 amino acids long. J lost 4 bases, V lost 4 bases, and 7 bases had no gene match. Germline CDR1 reads ENHRY; CDR2 reads SYGVKD. The CDR3: CAISVPGQIYEQYF. The CDR3 DNA is TGTGCCATCAGTGTGCCGGGACAGATATACGAGCAGTACTTC.

This clonotype has just a few counts. This chain joins TRBV7-8 and TRBJ2-2, with TRBD2 as a possible D gene (5 bases). The CDR3 is 15 residues long. The V end was cut by 5 bases, the J end by 8 bases, with 18 bases between. Germline CDR1 SGHVS, CDR2 FQNEAQ. The CDR3, as DNA: TGTGCCAGCAGCCCGGGTGTCGCCGGGGTGGGGGAGCTGTTTTTT. This translates into CASSPGVAGVGELFF.

The chain recombines TRBV15 with TRBJ2-2; TRBD2 might be the D (5 bases). Trimming took 3 bases from V and 4 from J, leaving 15 bases between them. The CDR3 length is 16 residues. Looked up from germline, CDR1 is LNHNV and CDR2 is YYDKDF (reference sequence). CDR3 coding DNA: TGTGCCACCAGCAGCCCCACCTCTCGGGGCACCGGGGAGCTGTTTTTT. Its protein is CATSSPTSRGTGELFF.

This clonotype was recorded only once. The chain has TRBV7-8 and TRBJ2-7; perhaps D is TRBD1 or TRBD2 (6 bases each). CDR3 length: 15 amino acids. V was cut by 1 base and J by 4 bases, with 14 bases left in between. Germline V CDR1 and CDR2: SGHVS, FQNEAQ. CDR3 region: CASSLVGGPNYEQYF. The CDR3 nucleotides read TGTGCCAGCAGCTTAGTTGGGGGGCCTAATTACGAGCAGTACTTC.

This clonotype was seen repeatedly, ten times or more. The V call is TRBV5-1, the J call TRBJ1-1; D is unclear. Germline CDR1 SGHRS, CDR2 YFSETQ. Trimming cost V 5 bases and J 1 base, with 9 bases left between them. The CDR3 is made up of 13 amino acids. The CDR3 protein is CASSPPGNTEAFF. The DNA for the CDR3 is TGCGCCAGCAGTCCGCCAGGGAACACTGAAGCTTTCTTT. The full variable domain, its missing parts supplied by reference TRBV5-1 and TRBJ1-1, is KAGVTQTPRYLIKTRGQQVTLSCSPISGHRSVSWYQQTPGQGLQFLFEYFSETQRNKGNFPGRFSGRQFSNSRSEMNVSTLELGDSALYLCASSPPGNTEAFFGQGTRLTVV.

In this sample, this clonotype turned up a few times. The chain employs TRBV24-1 and TRBJ2-7; TRBD1 agrees at 12 bases. V was pared by 3 bases and J by 3 bases, with 26 bases of the junction left unmatched. Germline loops: CDR1 KGHDR, CDR2 SFDVKD. This CDR3 has 23 amino acids. The CDR3 bases are TGTGCCACCAGTGATCAGAATCCCTGGAACGGGACAGGGGGCTCCCAACTCCTCTACGAGCAGTACTTC. Protein product: CATSDQNPWNGTGGSQLLYEQYF.

This clonotype was picked up a small number of times. This sequence joins TRBV12-3 or TRBV12-4 and TRBJ2-7; TRBD2 aligns across 7 bases. This CDR3 has 13 residues. J was trimmed by 6 bases and V by 1 base; bases with no gene match: 3. This CDR3 reads CASSLGAGIEQYF. The CDR3 bases are TGTGCCAGCAGTTTAGGAGCGGGAATCGAGCAGTACTTC.

This clonotype came up a few times. The chain has TRBV12-3 or TRBV12-4 and TRBJ2-5; D may correspond to TRBD1 or TRBD2 (6 bases each). CDR3 size: 17 residues. V was shortened by 7 bases and J by 3 bases, with 24 bases between the two germline ends. CDR3: CASTSPKEGKGEETQYF. The DNA of the CDR3 is TGTGCCAGCACCTCCCCTAAGGAGGGTAAGGGGGAAGAGACCCAGTACTTC.

The rearrangement uses TRBV21-1 and TRBJ2-2. TRBV21-1 is an annotated pseudogene. This CDR3 contains 17 residues. CDR3 nucleotides: TGTGCCAGCAGCAAAGTTGGGTCCGGCGTCCAGACCGGGGAGCTGTTTTTT. This sequence encodes CASSKVGSGVQTGELFF.

In this sample, this clonotype turned up a few times. The rearrangement links TRBV28 to TRBJ2-7, with D possibly TRBD2 on 6 matching bases. V gave up 4 bases and J gave up 1 base, with 23 bases separating them. This CDR3 has 18 amino acids. The germline V gene encodes CDR1 MDHEN and CDR2 SYDVKM. CDR3 residues: CASSSTRRWGVSSYEQYF. The CDR3 DNA sequence: TGTGCCAGCAGTTCGACCCGAAGATGGGGGGTATCGTCCTACGAGCAGTACTTC. Looking up the rest from reference TRBV28 and TRBJ2-7 gives the full variable domain: DVKVTQSSRYLVKRTGEKVFLECVQDMDHENMFWYRQDPGLGLRLIYFSYDVKMKEKGDIPEGYSVSREKKERFSLILESASTNQTSMYLCASSSTRRWGVSSYEQYFGPGTRLTVT.

The rearrangement uses TRBV6-5 and TRBJ2-3; D uncertain. The V end lost 7 bases, the J end lost 0 bases, and 14 bases lay between the germline ends. Germline-derived CDR1 and CDR2 are MNHEY and SVGAGI. This CDR3 region has 15 residues. For the CDR3, the DNA is TGTGCCAGCACTTCATTAATCGATAGCACAGATACGCAGTATTTT. Its translation: CASTSLIDSTDTQYF.

V gene TRBV7-9 combines with J gene TRBJ2-3; possible D gene TRBD1, 5 bases. The V gene lost 1 base and the J gene lost 2 bases, with 13 bases spanning the gap. There are 16 residues in the CDR3. Germline V lookup: CDR1 SEHNR, CDR2 FQNEAQ (reference sequence). The CDR3 nucleotides are TGTGCCAGCAGCTTAGTAGATACTGGGGCCACAGATACGCAGTATTTT. Residues: CASSLVDTGATDTQYF.

The chain has TRBV7-6 and TRBJ2-7; D is ambiguous. Trimming removed 4 bases at V and 0 bases at J, with 16 bases between. The germline gives CDR1 SGHVS, CDR2 FNYEAQ. The length of the CDR3 is 16 residues. The CDR3 DNA follows: TGTGCCAGCAGCTGGCCTCCGGAGTACCCCTCCTACGAGCAGTACTTC. Encoded protein: CASSWPPEYPSYEQYF.

This clonotype turned up a few times. The rearrangement joins TRBV10-3 to TRBJ1-1; D unresolved. CDR3 length: 17 residues. Deletions cut 3 bases from V and 1 base from J, with 18 bases between. The germline CDR1 and CDR2 sequences are ENHRY and SYGVKD. The CDR3 nucleotides are TGTGCCATCAGTGAATCCTCTGTTTTAGGTTGGAACACTGAAGCTTTCTTT. Translated, it gives CAISESSVLGWNTEAFF.

V is TRBV2 and J is TRBJ2-5, with 9 positions matching TRBD1. Trimming removed 8 bases from V and 5 bases from J; junction bases left unmatched: 6. Germline loops: CDR1 SNHLY, CDR2 FYNNEI. The CDR3 covers 13 residues. For the CDR3, the DNA is TGTGCCAGCTGGGACAGGGTGTCGGAGACCCAGTACTTC. Its translation is CASWDRVSETQYF.

V gene TRBV10-2 combines with J gene TRBJ2-7, with D maybe TRBD1 (6 bases). CDR1 and CDR2 (germline): WSHSY, SAAADI. This CDR3 is built from 13 residues. Between the trimmed V and J ends, which lost 7 bases and 4 bases, there was a span of 14 bases. Here the CDR3 DNA reads TGCGCCAGCACGGACAGCTTAAAGTACGAGCAGTACTTC. Translating gives CASTDSLKYEQYF.

In this sample, this clonotype turned up many times. This sequence joins TRBV6-6 and TRBJ1-1; D gene uncertain. CDR1 is MNHNY and CDR2 is SVGAGI in the germline V gene (reference sequence). V was clipped by 2 bases and J by 1 base, with 5 bases between them. The CDR3 consists of 13 residues. This CDR3 reads CASSYTRNTEAFF. The CDR3 nucleotides are TGTGCCAGCAGTTACACCCGGAACACTGAAGCTTTCTTT.